This passage covers 28 T cell receptor beta chains from one sample sequenced in a study of T cells in Graves' hyperthyroidism and ophthalmopathy. Using RNA transcripts as the source, TCR beta CDR3 regions were amplified. HTBI primers were employed in a first-round RT-PCR of the TCR CDR3. TCRdb ran MiXCR on the multiplex PCR reads and lists one entry per CDR3 protein. The table lists roughly 630,000 distinct CDR3 sequences, around a sixth of them singletons, with approximately 7% in the top ten. The sequenced material came from blood. The receptors stem from a woman aged 25 to 39 with Graves' hyperthyroidism.

V gene TRBV20-1 combines with J gene TRBJ1-1; weak D call: TRBD1 (5 bases). In germline, CDR1 is DFQATT, CDR2 SNEGSKA (reference sequence). The CDR3 loop spans 12 amino acids. Trimming shortened V by 3 bases and J by 6 bases, and 11 bases separated the two germline ends. The CDR3 loop reads CSARYTGPEAFF. CDR3 in DNA: TGCAGTGCTAGGTACACAGGTCCTGAAGCTTTCTTT.

This clonotype was seen repeatedly, ten times or more. The J gene is TRBJ2-1, the V gene TRBV5-1; D unresolved. CDR1 and CDR2 from the germline V gene are SGHRS and YFSETQ. The CDR3 length is 15 residues. V was clipped by 0 bases and J by 3 bases, with 10 bases between them. The CDR3 region has the DNA TGCGCCAGCAGCTTGGGTGTGGGCCTCTACAATGAGCAGTTCTTC. Protein: CASSLGVGLYNEQFF. Complete variable domain (other parts from reference TRBV5-1 and TRBJ2-1): KAGVTQTPRYLIKTRGQQVTLSCSPISGHRSVSWYQQTPGQGLQFLFEYFSETQRNKGNFPGRFSGRQFSNSRSEMNVSTLELGDSALYLCASSLGVGLYNEQFFGPGTRLTVL.

The rearrangement links TRBV27 to TRBJ2-1, with 7 bases matching TRBD2. This CDR3 is 14 amino acids long. The V segment lost 3 bases and the J segment 8 bases; nucleotides outside the gene matches: 7. Germline assignment: CDR1 MNHEY and CDR2 SMNVEV (reference sequence). Here the CDR3 DNA reads TGTGCCAGCAGTTTCGGGTTAGCGGGCCATGAGCAGTTCTTC. Translating it yields CASSFGLAGHEQFF.

There are many counts of this clonotype. The chain uses TRBV13 and TRBJ2-7; tentatively, D is TRBD1 (6 bases). Germline V gene sequence: CDR1 PRHDT, CDR2 FYEKMQ (reference sequence). V lost 3 bases and J lost 4, with 13 bases in between. The CDR3 has 14 amino acids. CDR3 coding DNA: TGTGCCAGCAGCTTCGCCCAGGGGTTATACGAGCAGTACTTC. Its translation: CASSFAQGLYEQYF.

This clonotype came up many times. The chain combines TRBV20-1 with TRBJ1-1; 9 bases map to TRBD1. V lost 0 bases, J lost 0 bases, and 2 bases stayed unmatched. Germline CDR1 DFQATT, CDR2 SNEGSKA (reference sequence). The length of the CDR3 is 15 residues. CDR3 bases: TGCAGTGCTAGAGACTGGGACAGGGTGAACACTGAAGCTTTCTTT. The encoded protein is CSARDWDRVNTEAFF.

This clonotype was recorded many times. The CDR3 nucleotides are TGCAGCGTTGATAGGGAAATAGTGCGCGCCGGGACAGCGGTCGCTGAAGCTTTCTTT. Amino acids: CSVDREIVRAGTAVAEAFF. V and J are TRBV29-1 and TRBJ1-1; 7 positions match TRBD1. V was pared by 3 bases and J by 6 bases, with 25 bases of the junction left unmatched. In germline, CDR1 is SQVTM, CDR2 ANQGSEA. The CDR3 runs to 19 residues. Full variable domain (remainder filled in from reference TRBV29-1 and TRBJ1-1): SAVISQKPSRDICQRGTSLTIQCQVDSQVTMMFWYRQQPGQSLTLIATANQGSEATYESGFVIDKFPISRPNLTFSTLTVSNMSPEDSSIYLCSVDREIVRAGTAVAEAFFGQGTRLTVV.

There are many counts of this clonotype. This sequence joins TRBV28 and TRBJ1-2, with no clear D. The V gene's germline CDR1 is MDHEN and CDR2 SYDVKM. The CDR3 loop spans 12 amino acids. The germline V and J ends were trimmed by 7 bases and 0 bases, with 6 bases remaining between them. The CDR3 loop reads CASKKTNYGYTF. In nucleotides, the CDR3 is TGTGCCAGCAAGAAAACTAACTATGGCTACACCTTC.

This clonotype occurred a few times. The V and J genes are TRBV7-2 and TRBJ2-7, with D possibly matching TRBD1 (5 bases). The CDR3 covers 15 residues. Trimming pared 2 bases from V and 2 bases from J, leaving 13 bases between. CDR1 SGHTA and CDR2 FQGNSA come from the germline V gene. The CDR3 here is CASSLIGVKAYEQYF. Written as DNA, the CDR3 is TGTGCCAGCAGCTTAATAGGGGTCAAAGCCTACGAGCAGTACTTC.

This sequence joins TRBV6-9 and TRBJ2-1; weak D call: TRBD2 (9 bases). This CDR3 comprises 19 residues. Germline V CDR1 and CDR2: MNHGY, SVAAGI. V was pared by 4 bases and J by 5 bases, with 27 bases between. The CDR3 protein is CASSFGLQGASGTDNEQFF. The CDR3 DNA reads TGTGCCAGCAGTTTTGGTCTGCAGGGGGCTAGCGGGACCGACAATGAGCAGTTCTTC.

This clonotype was seen at least ten times. The chain links TRBV11-1 to TRBJ2-1, with D tentatively TRBD2 (6 bases). The V end lost 5 bases, the J end lost 3 bases, and 14 bases lay between the germline ends. Germline V gene lookup returns CDR1 SGHAT and CDR2 FQDESV (reference sequence). CDR3 length: 15 amino acids. The DNA for the CDR3 is TGTGCCAGCAGCATCGCTAGCGCCCTCTACAATGAGCAGTTCTTC. Translation gives CASSIASALYNEQFF.

This chain connects TRBV9 to TRBJ2-1, with 10 positions matching TRBD2. Germline assignment: CDR1 SGDLS and CDR2 YYNGEE. Unmatched junction bases numbered 7, after V lost 0 bases and J lost 1 base. The CDR3 has 18 amino acids. The CDR3, as DNA: TGTGCCAGCAGCGTAGGTAGCGGGAGGTCCCCATCCTACAATGAGCAGTTCTTC. Its protein is CASSVGSGRSPSYNEQFF.

Ten or more counts support this clonotype. The V gene is TRBV7-6, the J gene TRBJ2-1; 7 positions match TRBD2. Germline values: CDR1 SGHVS, CDR2 FNYEAQ. The CDR3 spans 16 residues. With V trimmed by 0 bases and J by 3 bases, 5 bases remained unmatched. CDR3 amino acids: CASSLAWRESYNEQFF. DNA for the CDR3: TGTGCCAGCAGCTTAGCATGGCGGGAGAGCTACAATGAGCAGTTCTTC.

This clonotype was seen a few times. CDR3 amino acids: CASSMQQGTEQYF. DNA of the CDR3: TGTGCCAGTAGTATGCAACAGGGCACCGAGCAGTACTTC. The J gene is TRBJ2-7, the V gene TRBV19; D possibly corresponds to TRBD1 (6 bases). Germline CDR1 reads LNHDA; CDR2 reads SQIVND (reference sequence). CDR3 length equals 13 residues. Between the trimmed V and J ends, which lost 3 bases and 6 bases, there was a span of 12 bases.

This clonotype was counted between two and nine times. The chain carries TRBV18 and TRBJ1-1; a possible D gene is TRBD1 (6 bases). V was pared by 4 bases and J by 9 bases, with 15 bases between. Per the germline V gene, CDR1 is KGHSH and CDR2 is LQKENI. The CDR3 covers 13 residues. Here the CDR3 reads CASSLQQGGKAFF. The CDR3 DNA reads as TGTGCCAGCTCACTCCAACAGGGAGGTAAAGCTTTCTTT.

The chain is built from TRBV5-8 and TRBJ1-2; D remains ambiguous. V was pared by 6 bases and J by 6 bases, with 18 bases between. CDR1 is SGHTS and CDR2 is YDEGEE in the germline V gene. This CDR3 contains 14 residues. The CDR3 DNA reads TGTGCCAGCATCCCAGAGGGCTATTTGGATGGCTACACCTTC. The encoded protein is CASIPEGYLDGYTF.

The table lists this clonotype with a few counts. V gene TRBV9 combines with J gene TRBJ2-2, with TRBD2 matching 10 bases. The CDR3 consists of 15 residues. CDR1 is SGDLS and CDR2 is YYNGEE in the germline V gene. Trimming removed 3 bases from V and 4 bases from J; junction bases left unmatched: 3. The chain's CDR3 is CASSAGLAATGELFF. Written as DNA, the CDR3 is TGTGCCAGCAGCGCAGGACTAGCGGCCACCGGGGAGCTGTTTTTT.

The chain combines TRBV2 with TRBJ1-1, with 11 positions matching TRBD1. V gave up 8 bases and J gave up 0 bases; unmatched junction bases: 5. In germline, CDR1 is SNHLY, CDR2 FYNNEI. The CDR3 loop spans 15 amino acids. Here the CDR3 DNA reads TGTGCCAGCGGGGGGACAGGGGGTTTGAACACTGAAGCTTTCTTT. Protein product: CASGGTGGLNTEAFF.

This clonotype was recorded a few times. V is TRBV5-4 and J is TRBJ2-3, with 12 bases lining up with TRBD2. The J segment lost 2 bases and the V segment lost 4 bases, leaving 5 bases of the junction unmatched. The length of the CDR3 is 16 residues. The V gene's germline CDR1 is SGHNT and CDR2 YYREEE (reference sequence). The CDR3: CASSPASGRATDTQYF. CDR3 sequence (DNA): TGTGCCAGCAGCCCAGCTAGCGGGAGGGCCACAGATACGCAGTATTTT.

This clonotype was seen at least ten times. This chain uses TRBV20-1 with TRBJ2-5; either TRBD1 or TRBD2 may fit D (5 bases each). This CDR3 has 10 residues. The V end lost 5 bases, the J end lost 4 bases, and 5 bases lay between the germline ends. Per germline, CDR1 DFQATT and CDR2 SNEGSKA (reference sequence). The CDR3 loop reads CSAGTETQYF. The CDR3 nucleotides are TGCAGTGCTGGGACAGAGACCCAGTACTTC.

This clonotype was counted ten times or more. This chain uses TRBV30 with TRBJ1-1; 7 bases agree with TRBD1. Germline V gives CDR1 GTSNPN, CDR2 SVGIG (reference sequence). The CDR3 consists of 13 residues. The V segment lost 5 bases and the J segment 4 bases; nucleotides outside the gene matches: 7. Here the CDR3 reads CAWGGQFGTEAFF. CDR3 DNA sequence: TGTGCCTGGGGGGGACAGTTTGGCACTGAAGCTTTCTTT.

Many counts were recorded for this clonotype. The chain employs TRBV12-3 or TRBV12-4 and TRBJ1-5, with 8 bases matching TRBD1. After removal of 2 bases from V and 2 bases from J, the junction contained 8 bases not matched to a gene. This CDR3 is built from 17 residues. CDR3 protein: CASSLIQGAIGNQPQHF. CDR3 nucleotide sequence: TGTGCCAGCAGTTTAATTCAGGGGGCGATAGGCAATCAGCCCCAGCATTTT.

V usage is TRBV4-1 and J usage is TRBJ2-1; 12 nucleotides align to TRBD2. The CDR3 is 16 amino acids. V lost 4 bases, J lost 7 bases, and 8 bases stayed unmatched. In germline, CDR1 is MGHRA, CDR2 YSYEKL. Written as DNA, the CDR3 is TGCGCCAGCAGCCCAAAACAGACTAGCGGGAGTAATGAGCAGTTCTTC. Translating it yields CASSPKQTSGSNEQFF.

This chain uses TRBV19 with TRBJ1-1, with 11 bases aligning to TRBD1. The CDR3 has 17 amino acids. Germline loops: CDR1 LNHDA, CDR2 SQIVND (reference sequence). J lost 1 base, V lost 5 bases, and 9 bases had no gene match. In DNA, the CDR3 is TGTGCCAGTAGTCCCCGGGACAGGGGGGACAGGAACACTGAAGCTTTCTTT. Amino acid sequence: CASSPRDRGDRNTEAFF.

The table lists this clonotype with many counts. This chain joins TRBV2 and TRBJ2-2, with TRBD2 matching 8 bases. In germline, CDR1 is SNHLY, CDR2 FYNNEI. V lost 6 bases, J lost 4 bases, and 10 bases stayed unmatched. The CDR3 loop spans 16 amino acids. The CDR3 DNA follows: TGTGCCAGCAGCCAGAGGGCGGGAGGATCCACCGGGGAGCTGTTTTTT. It codes for CASSQRAGGSTGELFF.

The chain links TRBV5-1 to TRBJ2-1; 11 nucleotides line up with TRBD2. In germline, CDR1 is SGHRS, CDR2 YFSETQ. The CDR3 has 16 amino acids. The J segment lost 8 bases and the V segment lost 3 bases, leaving 10 bases of the junction unmatched. The CDR3: CASSSTILAGVYEQFF. The CDR3 bases are TGCGCCAGCAGCTCTACCATACTAGCGGGAGTCTATGAGCAGTTCTTC.

This clonotype was counted a few times. This sequence joins TRBV6-1 and TRBJ1-4; no reliable D call. The CDR3 covers 14 residues. CDR1 and CDR2 from the germline V gene are MNHNS and SASEGT. V lost 4 bases and J lost 8, with 14 bases in between. CDR3 region: CASSGIRSGEKLFF. CDR3 bases: TGTGCCAGCAGTGGGATAAGGTCGGGGGAAAAACTGTTTTTT.

CDR3 in amino acids: CASSLGGRGRLEAFF. Here the CDR3 DNA reads TGTGCCAGCAGCTTAGGTGGCAGGGGGCGACTTGAAGCTTTCTTT. This rearrangement joins TRBV5-6 to TRBJ1-1; 8 positions match TRBD1. V shed 2 bases and J 7 bases; nucleotides not matched to a gene: 10. This CDR3 is 15 amino acids long. Germline V gene sequence: CDR1 SGHDT, CDR2 YYEEEE. Looking up the rest from reference TRBV5-6 and TRBJ1-1 gives the full variable domain: DAGVTQSPTHLIKTRGQQVTLRCSPKSGHDTVSWYQQALGQGPQFIFQYYEEEERQRGNFPDRFSGHQFPNYSSELNVNALLLGDSALYLCASSLGGRGRLEAFFGQGTRLTVV.

The sample holds a few counts of this clonotype. The chain recombines TRBV7-3 with TRBJ2-4, with D unclear. Trimming cost V 2 bases and J 0 bases, with 11 bases left between them. In germline, CDR1 is SGHTA, CDR2 FQGTGA. There are 16 residues in the CDR3. CDR3 region: CASSLGHRGAKNIQYF. CDR3 DNA: TGTGCCAGCAGCTTAGGGCACAGAGGAGCCAAAAACATTCAGTACTTC.